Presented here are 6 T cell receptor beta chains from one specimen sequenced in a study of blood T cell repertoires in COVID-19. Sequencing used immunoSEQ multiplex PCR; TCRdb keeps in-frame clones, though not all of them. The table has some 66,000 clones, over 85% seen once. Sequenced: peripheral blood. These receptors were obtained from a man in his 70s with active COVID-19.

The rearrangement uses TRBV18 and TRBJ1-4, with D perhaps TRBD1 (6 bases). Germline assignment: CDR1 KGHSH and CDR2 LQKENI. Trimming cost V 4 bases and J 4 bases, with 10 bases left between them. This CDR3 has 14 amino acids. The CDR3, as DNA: TGTGCCAGCTCACTGACAGGAAATAATGAAAAACTGTTTTTT. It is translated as CASSLTGNNEKLFF.

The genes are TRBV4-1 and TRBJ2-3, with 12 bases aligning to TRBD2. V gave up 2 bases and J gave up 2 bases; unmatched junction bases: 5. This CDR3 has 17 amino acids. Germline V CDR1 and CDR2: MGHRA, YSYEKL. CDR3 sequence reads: CASSQSGLAGNTDTQYF. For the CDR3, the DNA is TGCGCCAGCAGCCAATCAGGACTAGCGGGGAACACAGATACGCAGTATTTT.

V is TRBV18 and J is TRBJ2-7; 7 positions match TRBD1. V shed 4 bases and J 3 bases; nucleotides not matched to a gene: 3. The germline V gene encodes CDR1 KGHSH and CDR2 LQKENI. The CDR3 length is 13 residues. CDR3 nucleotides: TGTGCCAGCTCACTGGGACAGCTCTACGAGCAGTACTTC. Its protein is CASSLGQLYEQYF. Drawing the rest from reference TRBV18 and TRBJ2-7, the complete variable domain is NAGVMQNPRHLVRRRGQEARLRCSPMKGHSHVYWYRQLPEEGLKFMVYLQKENIIDESGMPKERFSAEFPKEGPSILRIQQVVRGDSAAYFCASSLGQLYEQYFGPGTRLTVT.

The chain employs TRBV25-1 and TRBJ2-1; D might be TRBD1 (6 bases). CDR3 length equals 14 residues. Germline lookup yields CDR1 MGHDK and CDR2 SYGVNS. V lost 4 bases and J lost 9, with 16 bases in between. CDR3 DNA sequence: TGTGCCAGCAGTGCAACTGGGGGCCAGCTTGAGCAGTTCTTC. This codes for CASSATGGQLEQFF.

The CDR3 region is CASSQDPGGSGGYEQYF. Written as DNA, the CDR3 is TGTGCCAGCAGCCAAGATCCCGGGGGTAGCGGGGGCTACGAGCAGTACTTC. The rearrangement uses TRBV14 and TRBJ2-7; 9 bases map to TRBD2. This CDR3 is built from 17 residues. V trimming: 0 bases; J trimming: 3 bases; junction bases outside the gene matches: 9. CDR1 is SGHDN, CDR2 FVKESK, per germline. Supplemented by reference TRBV14 and TRBJ2-7, the full variable domain reads EAGVTQFPSHSVIEKGQTVTLRCDPISGHDNLYWYRRVMGKEIKFLLHFVKESKQDESGMPNNRFLAERTGGTYSTLKVQPAELEDSGVYFCASSQDPGGSGGYEQYFGPGTRLTVT.

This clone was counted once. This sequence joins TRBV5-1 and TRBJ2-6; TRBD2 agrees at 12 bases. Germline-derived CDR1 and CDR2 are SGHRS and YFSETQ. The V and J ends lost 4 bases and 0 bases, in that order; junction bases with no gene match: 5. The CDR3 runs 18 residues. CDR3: CASSVGLAGISGANVLTF. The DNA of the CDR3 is TGCGCCAGCAGCGTAGGACTAGCGGGGATCTCTGGGGCCAACGTCCTGACTTTC.